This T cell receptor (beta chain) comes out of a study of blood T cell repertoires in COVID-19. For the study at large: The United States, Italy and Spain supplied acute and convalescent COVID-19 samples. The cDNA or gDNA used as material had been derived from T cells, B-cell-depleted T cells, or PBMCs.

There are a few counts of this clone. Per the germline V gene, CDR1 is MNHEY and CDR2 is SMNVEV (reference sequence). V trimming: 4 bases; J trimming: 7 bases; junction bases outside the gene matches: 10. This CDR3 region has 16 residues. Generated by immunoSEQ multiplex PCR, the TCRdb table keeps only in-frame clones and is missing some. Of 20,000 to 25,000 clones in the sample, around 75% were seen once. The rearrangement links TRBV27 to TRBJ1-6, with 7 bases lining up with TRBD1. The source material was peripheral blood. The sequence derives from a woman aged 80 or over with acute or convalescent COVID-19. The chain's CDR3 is CASSSFSGQSNSPLHF. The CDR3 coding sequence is TGTGCCAGCAGTTCTTTCTCGGGACAGTCGAATTCACCCCTCCACTTT.